The clone carrying this T cell receptor beta chain appeared once. Its matching antigen is unknown. Trimming took off 4 bases at V and 3 bases at J, with 10 bases between the two ends. The CDR3 consists of 13 residues. Per germline, CDR1 MNHNS and CDR2 SASEGT. The entry originates in a study of OX40 agonist ivuxolimab in advanced cancers. Study details: At 0.01 to 10 mg/kg, ivuxolimab was administered intravenously to patients every 2 weeks. Prior checkpoint blockade (anti-PD-1, anti-PD-L1 or anti-CTLA-4) was permitted; approximately 41% had it.

TCRdb keeps only in-frame clones here, not all; method: immunoSEQ multiplex PCR. The profile shows tens of thousands of clones, around 90% of them singletons. The study, taken as a whole, reports: With doses of 0.1 to 3.0 mg/kg, CD4+ and CD8+ blood T cells had undergone clonal expansion by week 6. Partial responders at 0.1-3.0 mg/kg showed near-lowest clonal expansion.

The sample was CD4+ or CD8+ T cells sorted from blood, taken in a trial of the OX40 agonist ivuxolimab. This clonotype originated in an adult with an advanced solid tumor such as melanoma, head and neck, liver or kidney cancer. This rearrangement joins TRBV6-1 to TRBJ2-7; D is undetermined. Here the CDR3 reads CASSGAPGYEQYF. As DNA, the CDR3 is TGTGCCAGCAGTGGGGCTCCGGGCTACGAGCAGTACTTC.